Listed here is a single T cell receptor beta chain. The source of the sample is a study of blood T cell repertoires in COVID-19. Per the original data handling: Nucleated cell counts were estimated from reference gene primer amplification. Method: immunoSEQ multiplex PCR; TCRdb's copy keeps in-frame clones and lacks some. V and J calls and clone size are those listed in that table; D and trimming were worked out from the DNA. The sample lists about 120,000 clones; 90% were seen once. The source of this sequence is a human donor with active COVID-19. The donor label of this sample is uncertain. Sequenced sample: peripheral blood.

The chain's CDR3 is CASSQEMGAGGYTF. The CDR3, as DNA: TGCGCCAGCAGCCAAGAGATGGGGGCTGGAGGCTACACCTTC. V gene TRBV4-3 combines with J gene TRBJ1-2; perhaps TRBD1 as D (6 bases). Trimming stripped 0 bases from V and 8 bases from J, with 13 bases between. This CDR3 spans 14 amino acids. Germline-derived CDR1 and CDR2 are LGHNA and YSLEER.